These 32 T cell receptor beta chains share one sample of origin, sequenced in a study of OX40 agonist ivuxolimab in advanced cancers. Sequencing used immunoSEQ multiplex PCR; TCRdb keeps in-frame clones, though not all of them. This table has about 69,000 clones, approximately 80% appearing once. The input for sequencing was CD4+ or CD8+ T cells sorted from blood, taken in a trial of the OX40 agonist ivuxolimab. The receptors were sampled from an adult with an advanced solid tumor such as melanoma, head and neck, liver or kidney cancer.

CDR3 residues: CASTRMGTGGNEQYF. The CDR3 DNA reads TGTGCCAGCACCCGAATGGGGACAGGGGGCAACGAGCAGTACTTC. The V gene is TRBV25-1, the J gene TRBJ2-7; 12 positions agree with TRBD1. Trimming cost V 7 bases and J 5 bases; bases outside gene matches: 9. This CDR3 comprises 15 residues. CDR1 and CDR2 (germline): MGHDK, SYGVNS.

The chain carries TRBV7-9 and TRBJ2-1, with 13 bases identical to TRBD2. The CDR3 contains 15 residues. Germline V gene sequence: CDR1 SEHNR, CDR2 FQNEAQ (reference sequence). V shed 6 bases and J 10 bases; nucleotides not matched to a gene: 9. CDR3 DNA: TGTGCCAGCAGTCCCGGGACTAGCGGGATGGGGGAGCAGTTCTTC. It yields the protein CASSPGTSGMGEQFF.

This chain uses TRBV5-4 with TRBJ2-2, with TRBD2 matching 10 bases. The CDR3 is 16 amino acids. Germline CDR1 SGHNT, CDR2 YYREEE (reference sequence). Unmatched junction bases numbered 3, after V lost 4 bases and J lost 0 bases. CDR3 sequence reads: CASSTGTSANTGELFF. DNA for the CDR3: TGTGCCAGCAGCACCGGGACTAGCGCGAACACCGGGGAGCTGTTTTTT. Filled out from reference TRBV5-4 and TRBJ2-2, the complete variable domain reads ETGVTQSPTHLIKTRGQQVTLRCSSQSGHNTVSWYQQALGQGPQFIFQYYREEENGRGNFPPRFSGLQFPNYSSELNVNALELDDSALYLCASSTGTSANTGELFFGEGSRLTVL.

The V call is TRBV28, the J call TRBJ2-7; a possible D gene is TRBD2 (6 bases). V was pared by 1 base and J by 0 bases, with 10 bases between. The CDR3 is made up of 15 amino acids. CDR1 is MDHEN and CDR2 is SYDVKM in the germline V gene. CDR3 sequence: CASSLSVGGSYEQYF. The CDR3 region has the DNA TGTGCCAGCAGTTTATCGGTGGGGGGCTCCTACGAGCAGTACTTC.

The chain links TRBV18 to TRBJ2-5, with D possibly being TRBD1 (5 bases). CDR3 length: 14 amino acids. Trimming removed 4 bases at V and 4 bases at J, with 13 bases between. Germline V gene lookup returns CDR1 KGHSH and CDR2 LQKENI. CDR3 sequence: CASSRQGASETQYF. The CDR3 DNA sequence: TGTGCCAGCTCACGCCAAGGGGCTTCAGAGACCCAGTACTTC. Complete variable domain (other parts from reference TRBV18 and TRBJ2-5): NAGVMQNPRHLVRRRGQEARLRCSPMKGHSHVYWYRQLPEEGLKFMVYLQKENIIDESGMPKERFSAEFPKEGPSILRIQQVVRGDSAAYFCASSRQGASETQYFGPGTRLLVL.

The rearrangement uses TRBV5-1 and TRBJ2-2; 9 nucleotides align to TRBD1. J lost 4 bases, V lost 0 bases, and 7 bases had no gene match. Germline assignment: CDR1 SGHRS and CDR2 YFSETQ. CDR3 length: 17 amino acids. CDR3 bases: TGCGCCAGCAGCTTGGACAGGGGGCTCGTAGGCACCGGGGAGCTGTTTTTT. Encoded protein: CASSLDRGLVGTGELFF.

This clone is a singleton in its sample. CDR3 nucleotides: TGTGCCAGCAGTTTGCCCTCCAGGGGTGACAGCGAAAAACTGTTTTTT. Translation: CASSLPSRGDSEKLFF. This rearrangement joins TRBV28 to TRBJ1-4, with D perhaps TRBD1 (6 bases). The V gene's germline CDR1 is MDHEN and CDR2 SYDVKM. Trimming left V 3 bases short and J 8 bases short, with 19 bases between. This CDR3 comprises 16 residues.

The gene calls are TRBV5-8 and TRBJ2-1; a possible D gene is TRBD1 (5 bases). Trimming shortened V by 4 bases and J by 0 bases, and 20 bases separated the two germline ends. The germline CDR1 and CDR2 sequences are SGHTS and YDEGEE. This CDR3 spans 18 amino acids. The CDR3 DNA reads as TGTGCCAGCAGCCGAATCTACAGGCGCGATAGCTCCTACAATGAGCAGTTCTTC. Protein sequence: CASSRIYRRDSSYNEQFF.

The sample holds one count of this clone. CDR3 in DNA: TGTGCCAGCAAAACCCTAGGGGGGAGCTCCTACGAGCAGTACTTC. This codes for CASKTLGGSSYEQYF. The gene calls are TRBV27 and TRBJ2-7; D might be TRBD1 or TRBD2, each matching 6 bases. Per germline, CDR1 MNHEY and CDR2 SMNVEV (reference sequence). V lost 7 bases and J 0 bases, leaving 16 bases between the germline ends. This CDR3 has 15 residues.

This chain links TRBV28 with TRBJ1-2; 11 nucleotides line up with TRBD1. V lost 10 bases and J lost 3; bases outside the gene matches: 10. CDR3 size: 15 residues. Germline V gene lookup returns CDR1 MDHEN and CDR2 SYDVKM. In DNA form, the CDR3 reads TGTGCCACCCGGACAGGGGGCGCGCAACACTATGGCTACACCTTC. The encoded protein is CATRTGGAQHYGYTF.

This clone ranks as medium-sized (0.01 to 0.1%). This chain joins TRBV7-9 and TRBJ1-1, with D unclear. The length of the CDR3 is 11 residues. V lost 5 bases, J lost 12 bases, and 13 bases lay in between. The V gene's germline CDR1 is SEHNR and CDR2 FQNEAQ (reference sequence). Here the CDR3 DNA reads TGTGCCAGCAGCCCTAGCCGGGGAACTTTCTTT. It is translated as CASSPSRGTFF.

V usage is TRBV19 and J usage is TRBJ2-7, with D perhaps TRBD2 (6 bases). Deletions cut 4 bases from V and 5 bases from J, with 18 bases between. Germline V gene data show CDR1 as LNHDA and CDR2 as SQIVND (reference sequence). This CDR3 has 15 residues. The CDR3 coding sequence is TGTGCCAGTAGTAGTATAACTGCAGCGGGCCACGAGCAGTACTTC. Its protein is CASSSITAAGHEQYF.

The chain couples TRBV27 to TRBJ2-1; D ambiguous. In germline, CDR1 is MNHEY, CDR2 SMNVEV (reference sequence). This CDR3 contains 13 residues. V was pared by 5 bases and J by 3 bases, with 8 bases between. CDR3 nucleotide sequence: TGTGCCAGCAGTGCCCGGGTCTACAATGAGCAGTTCTTC. This gives the protein CASSARVYNEQFF.

The J gene is TRBJ2-5, the V gene TRBV30, with 7 bases fitting TRBD2. J was trimmed by 5 bases and V by 7 bases; bases with no gene match: 10. Per the germline V gene, CDR1 is GTSNPN and CDR2 is SVGIG (reference sequence). This CDR3 has 13 amino acids. CDR3 loop: CASRDYVAETQYF. As DNA, the CDR3 is TGTGCCTCAAGGGACTACGTCGCGGAGACCCAGTACTTC.

This clone was observed a handful of times. V usage is TRBV7-2 and J usage is TRBJ2-2; no definite D call. Germline values: CDR1 SGHTA, CDR2 FQGNSA. The CDR3 covers 13 residues. V was clipped by 0 bases and J by 4 bases, with 3 bases between them. CDR3 protein: CASSLAGTGELFF. The CDR3 DNA reads as TGTGCCAGCAGCTTAGCTGGCACCGGGGAGCTGTTTTTT. The full variable domain, in which reference TRBV7-2 and TRBJ2-2 provide the parts outside the CDR3, is GAGVSQSPSNKVTEKGKDVELRCDPISGHTALYWYRQSLGQGLEFLIYFQGNSAPDKSGLPSDRFSAERTGGSVSTLTIQRTQQEDSAVYLCASSLAGTGELFFGEGSRLTVL.

The chain employs TRBV7-9 and TRBJ2-1; D is uncertain. The V gene's germline CDR1 is SEHNR and CDR2 FQNEAQ (reference sequence). The CDR3 is made up of 14 amino acids. The V and J ends lost 5 bases and 0 bases respectively, with 8 bases between them. The CDR3 nucleotides are TGTGCCAGCAGCGAGGACGCCTCCTACAATGAGCAGTTCTTC. It is translated as CASSEDASYNEQFF.

The gene calls are TRBV5-1 and TRBJ1-3, with 7 bases lining up with TRBD1. The ends lost 4 bases at V and 0 bases at J; junction bases unmatched: 7. The CDR3 has 16 amino acids. From germline, CDR1 is SGHRS and CDR2 YFSETQ. CDR3 region: CASSATGAGSGNTIYF. The CDR3 nucleotides are TGCGCCAGCAGCGCAACAGGGGCTGGCTCTGGAAACACCATATATTTT.

J is TRBJ2-5 and V is TRBV6-1; a weak D match, TRBD1 (6 bases). This CDR3 region has 13 residues. Germline V gene sequence: CDR1 MNHNS, CDR2 SASEGT. The V end lost 6 bases, the J end lost 5 bases, and 13 bases lay between the germline ends. The CDR3 sequence: CASRTQGLETQYF. As DNA, the CDR3 is TGTGCCAGCAGAACCCAGGGGTTGGAGACCCAGTACTTC.

This chain links TRBV6-4 with TRBJ1-2, with 7 bases aligning to TRBD1. The germline CDR1 and CDR2 sequences are MRHNA and SNTAGT. The V and J ends lost 0 bases and 4 bases, in that order; junction bases with no gene match: 2. The CDR3 extends over 14 amino acids. CDR3 amino acids: CASSDSAGGYGYTF. DNA for the CDR3: TGTGCCAGCAGTGACTCGGCAGGGGGCTATGGCTACACCTTC.

This clone was seen a handful of times. V gene TRBV7-8 combines with J gene TRBJ1-1; D is unresolved. The V end lost 1 base, the J end lost 0 bases, and 3 bases lay between the germline ends. There are 13 residues in the CDR3. In germline, CDR1 is SGHVS, CDR2 FQNEAQ. The CDR3 DNA reads TGTGCCAGCAGCTTAGGGATGAACACTGAAGCTTTCTTT. Residues: CASSLGMNTEAFF.

In the case of this clone: Just one base apart from a much larger clone, this may be a read error. This sample also contains other DNA sequences that code for the same CDR3. V usage is TRBV18 and J usage is TRBJ1-5, with TRBD1 matching over 8 bases. This CDR3 is built from 15 residues. CDR1 and CDR2 (germline): KGHSH, LQKENI. Trimming took 3 bases from V and 2 from J; bases not matched to a gene: 3. The CDR3 loop reads CASSPDRGGNQPQHF. CDR3 coding DNA: TGTGCCAGCTCACCCGACAGGGGAGGCAATCAGCCCCAGCATTTT.

The genes are TRBV28 and TRBJ1-3; no reliable D call. The CDR3 is 15 amino acids. Germline lookup yields CDR1 MDHEN and CDR2 SYDVKM. With 6 bases removed from V and 0 bases from J, the gap between germline ends came to 12 bases. In DNA, the CDR3 is TGTGCCAGCAGCACTTACACATACTCTGGAAACACCATATATTTT. It translates to CASSTYTYSGNTIYF.

The chain has TRBV28 and TRBJ2-3, with TRBD2 matching 8 bases. Per the germline V gene, CDR1 is MDHEN and CDR2 is SYDVKM. This CDR3 contains 15 residues. V trimming: 4 bases; J trimming: 8 bases; junction bases outside the gene matches: 11. CDR3 coding DNA: TGTGCCAGCAGTTCCCTAGCGGGCGCCAGTGTTACGCAGTATTTT. Translation gives CASSSLAGASVTQYF.

This chain joins TRBV6-1 and TRBJ1-4, with D unclear. Deletions cut 7 bases from V and 8 bases from J, with 20 bases between. The germline V gene has CDR1 MNHNS and CDR2 SASEGT. This CDR3 contains 15 residues. The CDR3 loop reads CASTKGGAMGEKLFF. The CDR3 DNA reads as TGTGCCAGCACCAAGGGAGGAGCTATGGGGGAAAAACTGTTTTTT.

V is TRBV4-1 and J is TRBJ2-5; a weak D match, TRBD2 (5 bases). The ends were cut back, 0 bases at V and 3 bases at J, with 8 bases in the middle. Germline CDR1 and CDR2: MGHRA and YSYEKL. CDR3 length: 14 amino acids. In DNA form, the CDR3 reads TGCGCCAGCAGCCAAGATACGGGGAAAGAGACCCAGTACTTC. Its protein product is CASSQDTGKETQYF.

The rearrangement links TRBV27 to TRBJ1-2; D perhaps matches TRBD1 (6 bases). CDR1 MNHEY and CDR2 SMNVEV come from the germline V gene (reference sequence). The CDR3 is made up of 13 amino acids. The ends were cut back, 6 bases at V and 0 bases at J, with 8 bases in the middle. The CDR3 coding sequence is TGTGCCAGCAGCCGACAGGCTAACTATGGCTACACCTTC. This sequence encodes CASSRQANYGYTF.

This chain joins TRBV6-1 and TRBJ1-4; no firm D call. CDR3 size: 13 residues. CDR1 is MNHNS and CDR2 is SASEGT in the germline V gene. Trimming removed 3 bases from V and 8 bases from J, with 10 bases in between. DNA for the CDR3: TGTGCCAGCAGTGAGGGGTATGGCGAAAAACTGTTTTTT. Its translation: CASSEGYGEKLFF.

The rearrangement joins TRBV21-1 to TRBJ2-7; TRBD1, the table's D call, lacks a check against the DNA. TRBV21-1 corresponds to a pseudogene. The CDR3 covers 19 residues. The CDR3 DNA reads TGTGCCAGCAGCAAAGCGGTTGGCAGGTCCGGGACAAGTCCCTACGAGCAGTACTTC. Amino acids: CASSKAVGRSGTSPYEQYF.

V and J are TRBV7-2 and TRBJ1-3; 8 bases agree with TRBD1. This CDR3 has 16 amino acids. Per the germline V gene, CDR1 is SGHTA and CDR2 is FQGNSA. V shed 5 bases and J 1 base; nucleotides not matched to a gene: 7. Written as DNA, the CDR3 is TGTGCCAGCAGCCTAACAAGGACAGGGTCTGGAAACACCATATATTTT. Translation: CASSLTRTGSGNTIYF. Looking up the rest from reference TRBV7-2 and TRBJ1-3 gives the full variable domain: GAGVSQSPSNKVTEKGKDVELRCDPISGHTALYWYRQSLGQGLEFLIYFQGNSAPDKSGLPSDRFSAERTGGSVSTLTIQRTQQEDSAVYLCASSLTRTGSGNTIYFGEGSWLTVV.

The chain combines TRBV28 with TRBJ2-7, with 9 bases fitting TRBD1. The V gene end was trimmed by 6 bases and the J gene end by 6 bases; junction bases not matched to a gene: 9. The CDR3 is 14 residues long. Germline lookup yields CDR1 MDHEN and CDR2 SYDVKM. CDR3 coding DNA: TGTGCCAGCAGCCCGGGACAGGGAATATCCGAGCAGTACTTC. The encoded protein is CASSPGQGISEQYF. The full variable domain, completed using reference TRBV28 and TRBJ2-7, is DVKVTQSSRYLVKRTGEKVFLECVQDMDHENMFWYRQDPGLGLRLIYFSYDVKMKEKGDIPEGYSVSREKKERFSLILESASTNQTSMYLCASSPGQGISEQYFGPGTRLTVT.

The CDR3 region is CASQQGRPEDTQYF. CDR3 DNA sequence: TGCGCCAGCCAACAGGGGCGGCCTGAGGATACGCAGTATTTT. The J gene is TRBJ2-3, the V gene TRBV5-1, with 7 bases fitting TRBD1. CDR1 is SGHRS, CDR2 YFSETQ, per germline. The junction had 11 bases not matched to a gene; V was cut back by 7 bases and J by 6 bases. The CDR3 has 14 amino acids.

The rearrangement joins TRBV6-1 to TRBJ2-5; 8 nucleotides match TRBD1. The junction had 8 bases not matched to a gene; V was cut back by 6 bases and J by 5 bases. Germline V gene data show CDR1 as MNHNS and CDR2 as SASEGT. The CDR3 loop spans 14 amino acids. CDR3 in DNA: TGTGCCAGCAGCCCGGACAGGGCCTGGGAGACCCAGTACTTC. Its protein is CASSPDRAWETQYF.